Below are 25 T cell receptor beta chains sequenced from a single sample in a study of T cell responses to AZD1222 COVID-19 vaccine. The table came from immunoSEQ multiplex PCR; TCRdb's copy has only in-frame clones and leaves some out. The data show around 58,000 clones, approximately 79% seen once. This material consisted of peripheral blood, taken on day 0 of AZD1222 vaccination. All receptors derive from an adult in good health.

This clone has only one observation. In nucleotides, the CDR3 is TGTGCCAGCAGCTTAGTTCCCCGGGCAGAAGGCAACACTGAAGCTTTCTTT. Translating it yields CASSLVPRAEGNTEAFF. The chain recombines TRBV7-6 with TRBJ1-1, with D unclear. Deletions cut 1 base from V and 2 bases from J, with 17 bases between. CDR1 and CDR2 (germline): SGHVS, FNYEAQ. This CDR3 comprises 17 residues. Full variable domain (rest looked up from reference TRBV7-6 and TRBJ1-1): GAGVSQSPRYKVTKRGQDVALRCDPISGHVSLYWYRQALGQGPEFLTYFNYEAQQDKSGLPNDRFSAERPEGSISTLTIQRTEQRDSAMYRCASSLVPRAEGNTEAFFGQGTRLTVV.

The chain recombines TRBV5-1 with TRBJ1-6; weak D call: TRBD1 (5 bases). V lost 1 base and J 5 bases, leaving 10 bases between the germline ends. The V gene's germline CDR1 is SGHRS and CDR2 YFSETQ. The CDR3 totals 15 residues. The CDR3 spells CASSLREGDNSPLHF. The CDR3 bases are TGCGCCAGCAGCTTGCGGGAAGGGGATAATTCACCCCTCCACTTT. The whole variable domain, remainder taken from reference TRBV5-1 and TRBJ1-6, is KAGVTQTPRYLIKTRGQQVTLSCSPISGHRSVSWYQQTPGQGLQFLFEYFSETQRNKGNFPGRFSGRQFSNSRSEMNVSTLELGDSALYLCASSLREGDNSPLHFGNGTRLTVT.

The CDR3 DNA reads TGTGCCTGGAATCTCGGGGGGCGGGGAGGCTACACCTTC. It encodes CAWNLGGRGGYTF. The chain employs TRBV30 and TRBJ1-2, with a tentative D call TRBD1 (6 bases). The germline V and J ends were trimmed by 4 bases and 8 bases, with 17 bases remaining between them. The CDR3 totals 13 residues. The V gene's germline CDR1 is GTSNPN and CDR2 SVGIG (reference sequence).

CDR3 DNA: TGTGCCAGCAGTTCATTGCAGACAGGGGCCTACGAGCAGTACTTC. Translated, it gives CASSSLQTGAYEQYF. The rearrangement joins TRBV7-8 to TRBJ2-7; 8 bases map to TRBD1. In germline, CDR1 is SGHVS, CDR2 FQNEAQ. V gave up 6 bases and J gave up 2 bases; unmatched junction bases: 9. The CDR3 loop spans 15 amino acids.

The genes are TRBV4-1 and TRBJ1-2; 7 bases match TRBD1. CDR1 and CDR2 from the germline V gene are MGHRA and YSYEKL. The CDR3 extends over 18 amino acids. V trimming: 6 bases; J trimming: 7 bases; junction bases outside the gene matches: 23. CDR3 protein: CASRFTGDSGSQSGGYTF. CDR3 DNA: TGCGCCAGCAGATTTACTGGGGACAGCGGGTCGCAATCGGGTGGCTACACCTTC.

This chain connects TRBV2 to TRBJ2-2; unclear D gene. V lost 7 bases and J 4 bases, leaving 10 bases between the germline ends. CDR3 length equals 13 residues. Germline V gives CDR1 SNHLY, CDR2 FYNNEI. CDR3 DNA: TGTGCCAGCATCAGAGCCCCCACCGGGGAGCTGTTTTTT. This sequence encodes CASIRAPTGELFF.

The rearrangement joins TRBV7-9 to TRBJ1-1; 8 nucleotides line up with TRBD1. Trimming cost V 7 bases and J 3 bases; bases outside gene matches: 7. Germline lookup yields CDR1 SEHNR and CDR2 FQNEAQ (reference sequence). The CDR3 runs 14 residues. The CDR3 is CASTRTGTDTEAFF. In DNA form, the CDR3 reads TGTGCCAGCACCCGGACAGGGACTGACACTGAAGCTTTCTTT.

The CDR3 spells CASLEGIETQYF. The DNA for the CDR3 is TGTGCCAGCCTCGAGGGGATCGAGACCCAGTACTTC. The rearrangement uses TRBV6-5 and TRBJ2-5, with D possibly called TRBD1 or TRBD2 (5 bases each). V was pared by 8 bases and J by 5 bases, with 12 bases between. Germline CDR1 and CDR2: MNHEY and SVGAGI. The CDR3 has 12 amino acids.

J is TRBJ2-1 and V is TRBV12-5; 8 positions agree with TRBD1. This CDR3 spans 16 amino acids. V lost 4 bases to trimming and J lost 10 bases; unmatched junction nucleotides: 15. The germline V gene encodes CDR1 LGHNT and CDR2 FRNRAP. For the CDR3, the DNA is TGTGCTAGTGGTTCTAACCCAGGGGGCATCGGGGGAGAGCAGTTCTTC. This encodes CASGSNPGGIGGEQFF.

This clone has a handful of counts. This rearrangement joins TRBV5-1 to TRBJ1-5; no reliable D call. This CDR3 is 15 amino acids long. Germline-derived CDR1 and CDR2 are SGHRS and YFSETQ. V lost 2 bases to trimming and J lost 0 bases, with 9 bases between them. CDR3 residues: CASSLDTFSNQPQHF. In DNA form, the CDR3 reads TGCGCCAGCAGCTTAGACACGTTTAGCAATCAGCCCCAGCATTTT.

CDR3 sequence: CASRPSPGPLGTGELFF. For the CDR3, the DNA is TGTGCCAGCAGACCTTCTCCGGGACCCCTGGGGACCGGGGAGCTGTTTTTT. The chain combines TRBV7-6 with TRBJ2-2; the D gene could be TRBD1 or TRBD2 (5 bases each). The CDR3 consists of 17 residues. Germline V gene sequence: CDR1 SGHVS, CDR2 FNYEAQ. The germline V and J ends were trimmed by 6 bases and 5 bases, with 22 bases remaining between them.

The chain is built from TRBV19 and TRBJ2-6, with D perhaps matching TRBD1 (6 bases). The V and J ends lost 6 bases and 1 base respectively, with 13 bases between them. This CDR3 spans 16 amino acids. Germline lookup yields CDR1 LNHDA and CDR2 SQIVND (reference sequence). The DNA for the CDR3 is TGTGCCAGTAGACAGGGTAGAACGTCTGGGGCCAACGTCCTGACTTTC. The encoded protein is CASRQGRTSGANVLTF.

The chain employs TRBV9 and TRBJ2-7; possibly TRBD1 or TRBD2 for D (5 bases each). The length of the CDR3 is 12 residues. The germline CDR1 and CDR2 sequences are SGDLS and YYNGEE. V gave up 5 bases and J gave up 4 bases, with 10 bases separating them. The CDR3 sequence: CASRGVGYEQYF. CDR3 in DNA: TGTGCCAGCAGGGGGGTCGGGTACGAGCAGTACTTC.

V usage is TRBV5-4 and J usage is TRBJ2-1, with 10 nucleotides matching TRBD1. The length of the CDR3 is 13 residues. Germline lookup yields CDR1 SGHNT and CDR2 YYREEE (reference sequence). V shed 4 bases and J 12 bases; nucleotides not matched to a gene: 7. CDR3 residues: CASSLDRGGWQFF. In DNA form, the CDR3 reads TGTGCCAGCAGCCTGGACAGGGGGGGTTGGCAGTTCTTC.

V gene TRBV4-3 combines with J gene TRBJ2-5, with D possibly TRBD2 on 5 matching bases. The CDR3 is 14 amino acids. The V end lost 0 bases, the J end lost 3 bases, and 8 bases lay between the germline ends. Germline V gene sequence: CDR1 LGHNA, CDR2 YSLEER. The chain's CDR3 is CASSQDAGEETQYF. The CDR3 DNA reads TGCGCCAGCAGCCAAGACGCCGGGGAAGAGACCCAGTACTTC.

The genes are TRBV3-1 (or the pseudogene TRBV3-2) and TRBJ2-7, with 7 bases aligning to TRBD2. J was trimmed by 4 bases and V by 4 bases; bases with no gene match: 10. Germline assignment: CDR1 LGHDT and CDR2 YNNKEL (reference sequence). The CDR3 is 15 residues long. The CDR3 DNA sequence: TGTGCCAGCAGCCCCCTCGGGCGGGGGACGTACGAGCAGTACTTC. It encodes CASSPLGRGTYEQYF.

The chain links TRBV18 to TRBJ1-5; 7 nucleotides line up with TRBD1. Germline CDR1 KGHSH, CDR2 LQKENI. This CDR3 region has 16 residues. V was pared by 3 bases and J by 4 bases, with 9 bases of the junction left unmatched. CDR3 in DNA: TGTGCCAGCTCACCGCCGGGACAGCGACTAAATCAGCCCCAGCATTTT. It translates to CASSPPGQRLNQPQHF.

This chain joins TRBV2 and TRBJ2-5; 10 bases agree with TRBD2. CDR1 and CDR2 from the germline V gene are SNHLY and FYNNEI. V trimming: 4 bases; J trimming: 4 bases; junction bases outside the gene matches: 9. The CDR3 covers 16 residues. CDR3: CASSVRSGGAGETQYF. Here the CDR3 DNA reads TGTGCCAGCAGTGTGAGAAGCGGGGGGGCGGGAGAGACCCAGTACTTC.

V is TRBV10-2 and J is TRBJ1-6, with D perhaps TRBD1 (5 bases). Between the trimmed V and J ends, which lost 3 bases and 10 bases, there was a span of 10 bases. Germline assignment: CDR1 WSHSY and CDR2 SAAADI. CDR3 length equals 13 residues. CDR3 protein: CASSDVGASPLHF. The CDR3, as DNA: TGCGCCAGCAGTGATGTAGGGGCGTCACCCCTCCACTTT.

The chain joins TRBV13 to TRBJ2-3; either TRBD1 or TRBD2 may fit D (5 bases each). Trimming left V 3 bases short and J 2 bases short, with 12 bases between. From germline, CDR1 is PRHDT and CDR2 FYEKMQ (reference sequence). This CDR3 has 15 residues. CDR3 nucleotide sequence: TGTGCCAGCAGCTTCAGGACGGGGCTCACAGATACGCAGTATTTT. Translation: CASSFRTGLTDTQYF. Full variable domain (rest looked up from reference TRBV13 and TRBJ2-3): AAGVIQSPRHLIKEKRETATLKCYPIPRHDTVYWYQQGPGQDPQFLISFYEKMQSDKGSIPDRFSAQQFSDYHSELNMSSLELGDSALYFCASSFRTGLTDTQYFGPGTRLTVL.

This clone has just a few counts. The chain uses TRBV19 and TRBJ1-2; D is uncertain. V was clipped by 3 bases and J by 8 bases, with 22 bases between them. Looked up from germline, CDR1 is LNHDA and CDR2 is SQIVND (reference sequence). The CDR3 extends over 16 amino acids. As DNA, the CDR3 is TGTGCCAGTAGTATCCTAACGTCAAAGCAGGATCAAGGCTACACCTTC. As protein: CASSILTSKQDQGYTF.

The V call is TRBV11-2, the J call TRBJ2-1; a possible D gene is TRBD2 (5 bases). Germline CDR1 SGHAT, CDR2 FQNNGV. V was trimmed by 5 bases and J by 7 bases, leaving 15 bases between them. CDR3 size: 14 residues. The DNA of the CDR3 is TGTGCCAGCAGCCGCAGTGGAGGCGTAAATGAGCAGTTCTTC. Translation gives CASSRSGGVNEQFF.

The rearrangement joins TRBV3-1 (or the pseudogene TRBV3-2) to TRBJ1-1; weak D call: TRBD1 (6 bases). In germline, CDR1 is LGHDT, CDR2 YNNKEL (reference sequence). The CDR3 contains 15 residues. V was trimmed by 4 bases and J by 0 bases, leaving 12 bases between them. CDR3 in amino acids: CASSPRQALNTEAFF. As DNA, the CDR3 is TGTGCCAGCAGCCCCCGACAGGCTTTGAACACTGAAGCTTTCTTT.

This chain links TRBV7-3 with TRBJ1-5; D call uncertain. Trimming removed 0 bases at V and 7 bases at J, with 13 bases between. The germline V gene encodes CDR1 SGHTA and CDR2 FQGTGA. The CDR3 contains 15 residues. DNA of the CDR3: TGTGCCAGCAGCTTAACGTGGCGACGAGGGCAGCCCCAGCATTTT. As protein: CASSLTWRRGQPQHF.

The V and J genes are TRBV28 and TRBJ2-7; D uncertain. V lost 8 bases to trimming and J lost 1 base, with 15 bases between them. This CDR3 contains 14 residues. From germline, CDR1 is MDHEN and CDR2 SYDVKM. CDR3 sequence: CASLRAGLSYEQYF. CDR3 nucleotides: TGTGCCAGCCTTCGGGCAGGCTTATCCTACGAGCAGTACTTC.